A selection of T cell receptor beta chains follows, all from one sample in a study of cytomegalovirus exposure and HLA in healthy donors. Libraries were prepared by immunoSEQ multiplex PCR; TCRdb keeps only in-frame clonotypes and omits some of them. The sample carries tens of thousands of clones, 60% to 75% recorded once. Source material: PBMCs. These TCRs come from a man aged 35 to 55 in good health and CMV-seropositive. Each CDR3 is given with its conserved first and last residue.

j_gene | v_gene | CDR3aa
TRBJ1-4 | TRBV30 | CAWDSGQGNEKLFF
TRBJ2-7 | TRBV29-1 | CSVGWTASYEQYF
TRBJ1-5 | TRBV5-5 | CASSLYWQGGNQPQHF
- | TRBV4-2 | CASSQDWQGTGEQYF
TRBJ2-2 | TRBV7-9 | CASSVRTGRTGELFF
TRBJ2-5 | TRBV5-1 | CASSYTPGQQETQYF
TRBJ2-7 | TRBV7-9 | CASSLSGLYEQYF
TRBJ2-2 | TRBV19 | CASSIDPLGLAGELFF
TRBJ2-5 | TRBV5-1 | CASRALQETQYF
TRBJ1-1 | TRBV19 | CASSATYREASTEAFF
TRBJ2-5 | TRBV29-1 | CSVESADRDRGGETQYF
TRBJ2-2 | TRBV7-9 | CASSPTSGDTGELFF
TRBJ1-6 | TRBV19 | CASSIGTAPLESSYNSPLHF
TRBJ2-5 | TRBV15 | CATSRGGRVEETQYF
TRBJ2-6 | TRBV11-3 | CASSYPQGARVSGANVLTF
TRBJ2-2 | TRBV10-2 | CASSDGQEGTGELFF
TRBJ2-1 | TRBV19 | CASSELGQGGYNEQFF
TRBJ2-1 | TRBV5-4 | CASSSGQGRTYNEQFF
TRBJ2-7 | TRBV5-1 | CASSLWGTPYEQYF
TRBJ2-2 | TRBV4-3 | CASSQEQMGVRAGELFF
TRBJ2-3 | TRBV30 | CAWSVVTAFTDTQYF
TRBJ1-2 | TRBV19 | CASSIGDRPYGYTF
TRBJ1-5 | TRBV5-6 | CASSLSDRADRPQHF
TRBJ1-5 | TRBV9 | CASSVSTGEGPQHF
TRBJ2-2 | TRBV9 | CASKRQATGELFF
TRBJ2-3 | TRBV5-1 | CASSLSPRGLPPDTQYF
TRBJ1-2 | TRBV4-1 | CASSQLFGGVANYGYTF
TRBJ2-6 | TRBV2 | CASRVGQGRTGANVLTF
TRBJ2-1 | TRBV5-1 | CASSPLAGGVNNEQFF
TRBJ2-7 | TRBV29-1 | CSVGQLGMASEQYF
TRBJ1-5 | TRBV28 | CASSSQGYNQPQHF
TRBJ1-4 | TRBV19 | CASSPRQGANEKLFF
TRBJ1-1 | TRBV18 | CASSPLQGNGEAFF
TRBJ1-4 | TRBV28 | CASSLGQAEDEKLFF
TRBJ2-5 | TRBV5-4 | CASSLRGTGVETQYF
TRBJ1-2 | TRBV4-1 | CASSQLAANYGYTF
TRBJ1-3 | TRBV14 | CASSSRDTPRTIYF
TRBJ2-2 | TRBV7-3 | CASSRTSGGRTGELFF
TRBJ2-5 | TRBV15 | CATSQSRTQGSRGSQYF
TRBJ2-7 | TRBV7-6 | CASSSGLAGGRQQYF
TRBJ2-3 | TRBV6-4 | CASSDSPTWGGTETDTQYF